The 31 T cell receptor beta chains below all came from one sample that was sequenced in a study of identical twins. Each CDR3 protein gets one entry after TCRdb re-called the 5' RACE reads with MiXCR. This table holds some 900,000 distinct CDR3 sequences, 9% to 15% found once. These data were likewise used in another study, on yellow fever vaccine responses in identical twins.

Sequencing was done on a sample of PBMCs. The receptors come from a woman aged 18-29 years in good health.

The J gene is TRBJ2-2, the V gene TRBV5-1; TRBD1 agrees at 9 bases. Germline assignment: CDR1 SGHRS and CDR2 YFSETQ. V lost 4 bases, J lost 7 bases, and 8 bases stayed unmatched. CDR3 length: 15 amino acids. The CDR3 nucleotides read TGCGCCAGCAGCCCCACCGGGACAGGGAACGGGGAGCTGTTTTTT. Amino acids: CASSPTGTGNGELFF.

V and J are TRBV11-2 and TRBJ2-2; TRBD2 might be the D (5 bases). The V and J ends lost 6 bases and 6 bases respectively, with 20 bases between them. Germline CDR1 SGHAT, CDR2 FQNNGV. The CDR3 sequence is 16 residues long. For the CDR3, the DNA is TGTGCCAGCAGACCTATGGGTTCAGAGGGTCCCGGGGAGCTGTTTTTT. Its translation: CASRPMGSEGPGELFF.

The sample holds a few counts of this clonotype. J is TRBJ2-4 and V is TRBV4-2, with 14 bases that match TRBD2. The CDR3 has 19 residues. Losses at the gene ends were 2 bases for V and 5 bases for J; bases not matched to a gene: 11. Germline CDR1 is LGHNA and CDR2 is YNFKEQ. The CDR3 DNA follows: TGTGCCAGCAGCCAACCAGGACTAGCGGGGGGCCCAAAGCAAAACATTCAGTACTTC. It codes for CASSQPGLAGGPKQNIQYF.

The V call is TRBV5-1, the J call TRBJ2-5, with 8 bases matching TRBD1. V lost 6 bases, J lost 5 bases, and 18 bases stayed unmatched. CDR1 and CDR2 (germline): SGHRS, YFSETQ. CDR3 length: 17 amino acids. The CDR3 reads CASTTQGQGGGWETQYF. CDR3 nucleotide sequence: TGCGCCAGCACTACACAAGGACAGGGCGGCGGCTGGGAGACCCAGTACTTC.

This clonotype has only a few counts. The chain employs TRBV9 and TRBJ2-7; D may be TRBD2 (6 bases). This CDR3 region has 14 residues. V lost 0 bases to trimming and J lost 5 bases, with 12 bases between them. The V gene's germline CDR1 is SGDLS and CDR2 YYNGEE. CDR3 loop: CASSVGGGTNEQYF. CDR3 nucleotide sequence: TGTGCCAGCAGCGTAGGTGGCGGGACGAACGAGCAGTACTTC.

In its sample, this clonotype was seen many times. A junction end diverges from the germline sequence, so it may reflect a read error. This rearrangement joins TRBV25-1 to TRBJ2-3, with D perhaps matching TRBD2 (6 bases). Germline V lookup: CDR1 MGHDK, CDR2 SYGVNS. This CDR3 region has 12 residues. The CDR3 loop is CASSARGDTQYF. The CDR3, as DNA: TGCGCCAGCAGCGCCCGGGGGGATACGCAGTATTTT.

This clonotype was observed a few times. The rearrangement joins TRBV12-3 or TRBV12-4 to TRBJ2-1; 10 bases fit TRBD2. With V trimmed by 2 bases and J by 2 bases, 9 bases remained unmatched. The CDR3 has 18 residues. In DNA, the CDR3 is TGTGCCAGCAGTTTATTAGCGGGAGGAGGGGTGGCCTACAATGAGCAGTTCTTC. This gives the protein CASSLLAGGGVAYNEQFF.

This clonotype came up a few times. V usage is TRBV12-3 or TRBV12-4 and J usage is TRBJ2-1; 10 positions agree with TRBD2. The trim removed 6 bases at V and 2 bases at J, leaving 4 bases unmatched. The CDR3 has 15 amino acids. CDR3 coding DNA: TGTGCCAGCAGGCGCCTAGCGGGAGCCTACAATGAGCAGTTCTTC. The encoded protein is CASRRLAGAYNEQFF.

V is TRBV15 and J is TRBJ2-7; 8 positions agree with TRBD1. CDR3 length: 15 amino acids. The germline V gene has CDR1 LNHNV and CDR2 YYDKDF (reference sequence). Losses at the gene ends were 4 bases for V and 2 bases for J; bases not matched to a gene: 7. The DNA for the CDR3 is TGTGCCACCAGCATAGGGACAGGACAAACCTACGAGCAGTACTTC. Residues: CATSIGTGQTYEQYF.

This clonotype was found many times. The chain carries TRBV18 and TRBJ2-5, with D unresolved. V lost 1 base and J 4 bases, leaving 7 bases between the germline ends. The CDR3 totals 13 residues. In germline, CDR1 is KGHSH, CDR2 LQKENI. The CDR3: CASSPRDGETQYF. The CDR3 DNA reads as TGTGCCAGCTCACCACGGGATGGAGAGACCCAGTACTTC. The variable domain in full, completed from reference TRBV18 and TRBJ2-5, reads NAGVMQNPRHLVRRRGQEARLRCSPMKGHSHVYWYRQLPEEGLKFMVYLQKENIIDESGMPKERFSAEFPKEGPSILRIQQVVRGDSAAYFCASSPRDGETQYFGPGTRLLVL.

The chain links TRBV15 to TRBJ2-2; possibly TRBD2 for D (7 bases). The CDR3 has 14 amino acids. Germline V gives CDR1 LNHNV, CDR2 YYDKDF (reference sequence). The ends were cut back, 1 base at V and 6 bases at J, with 9 bases in the middle. The CDR3 DNA sequence: TGTGCCACCAGCAGAGGGGAGGGGGCCGGGGAGCTGTTTTTT. Its translation: CATSRGEGAGELFF.

This clonotype was seen many times. V is TRBV12-3 or TRBV12-4 and J is TRBJ1-4, with D possibly being TRBD1 (5 bases). Trimming left V 4 bases short and J 8 bases short, with 14 bases between. The length of the CDR3 is 14 residues. The DNA of the CDR3 is TGTGCCAGCAGTTGGGGTCAGGGTGCAGAAAAACTGTTTTTT. It codes for CASSWGQGAEKLFF.

The chain joins TRBV6-2 or TRBV6-3 to TRBJ1-5, with a possible D match to TRBD1 (6 bases). The germline CDR1 and CDR2 sequences are MNHEY and SVGEGT. This CDR3 is 14 amino acids long. V was trimmed by 2 bases and J by 5 bases, leaving 10 bases between them. The CDR3 DNA reads TGTGCCAGCAGTTACCTGAGGGGGGATCAGCCCCAGCATTTT. Residues: CASSYLRGDQPQHF.

CDR3 residues: CATSAPIQETQYF. Written as DNA, the CDR3 is TGTGCCACCAGTGCCCCTATTCAAGAGACCCAGTACTTC. V gene TRBV24-1 combines with J gene TRBJ2-5; the D is unclear. CDR3 length: 13 residues. Germline-derived CDR1 and CDR2 are KGHDR and SFDVKD. Deletions cut 5 bases from V and 2 bases from J, with 8 bases between.

The rearrangement uses TRBV5-1 and TRBJ2-7; the match to TRBD1 covers 11 bases. Losses at the gene ends were 4 bases for V and 5 bases for J; bases not matched to a gene: 11. Germline-derived CDR1 and CDR2 are SGHRS and YFSETQ. The CDR3 has 16 amino acids. The CDR3, as DNA: TGCGCCAGCAGCCGAGACCTGGGGACAGGGGGAGACGAGCAGTACTTC. Its protein product is CASSRDLGTGGDEQYF.

This clonotype has a handful of counts. The rearrangement links TRBV29-1 to TRBJ2-1; no definite D call. V was clipped by 3 bases and J by 5 bases, with 11 bases between them. Germline loops: CDR1 SQVTM, CDR2 ANQGSEA. This CDR3 comprises 13 residues. The CDR3 DNA is TGCAGCGTTGACCTCAATTGGGACAATGAGCAGTTCTTC. As protein: CSVDLNWDNEQFF.

This clonotype was observed at least ten times. The chain employs TRBV12-3 or TRBV12-4 and TRBJ1-2; D not resolved. This CDR3 contains 12 residues. The V and J ends lost 5 bases and 14 bases respectively, with 18 bases between them. The CDR3 sequence is CASSTGPLVGTF. CDR3 nucleotide sequence: TGTGCCAGCAGTACTGGCCCCCTTGTTGGGACCTTC.

This chain connects TRBV15 to TRBJ2-7; no reliable D call. The CDR3 is 13 amino acids. V lost 0 bases to trimming and J lost 6 bases, with 9 bases between them. CDR1 and CDR2 (germline): LNHNV, YYDKDF (reference sequence). For the CDR3, the DNA is TGTGCCACCAGCAGAGATTACTCGAGCGAGCAGTACTTC. As protein: CATSRDYSSEQYF.

The V gene is TRBV10-3, the J gene TRBJ2-1, with D possibly matching TRBD2 (5 bases). The CDR3 runs to 13 residues. Trimming took off 6 bases at V and 5 bases at J, with 11 bases between the two ends. Germline V gives CDR1 ENHRY, CDR2 SYGVKD. The CDR3 spells CAISSSPNNEQFF. In DNA form, the CDR3 reads TGTGCCATCAGCTCTAGCCCAAACAATGAGCAGTTCTTC.

A few counts support this clonotype. The rearrangement uses TRBV7-6 and TRBJ2-1; tentatively, D is TRBD2 (5 bases). CDR3 length equals 15 residues. Germline CDR1 and CDR2: SGHVS and FNYEAQ. The V and J ends lost 3 bases and 6 bases respectively, with 15 bases between them. The CDR3 DNA reads as TGTGCCAGCAGCTTTAGGGTGGGCGGGCCCAATGAGCAGTTCTTC. Its protein is CASSFRVGGPNEQFF.

J is TRBJ2-3 and V is TRBV5-1; D unclear. The CDR3 contains 11 residues. CDR1 is SGHRS and CDR2 is YFSETQ in the germline V gene. V lost 7 bases and J lost 0, with 3 bases in between. DNA for the CDR3: TGCGCCAGCCTAAGCACAGATACGCAGTATTTT. It translates to CASLSTDTQYF.

This chain uses TRBV2 with TRBJ2-1; a weak D match, TRBD2 (5 bases). The germline V gene encodes CDR1 SNHLY and CDR2 FYNNEI. V was pared by 7 bases and J by 12 bases, with 16 bases between. The CDR3 is 12 amino acids. CDR3: CASTMEAGWQFF. In nucleotides, the CDR3 is TGTGCCAGCACCATGGAGGCCGGGTGGCAGTTCTTC.

This clonotype has more than one count but fewer than ten. This chain joins TRBV20-1 and TRBJ2-4; D is perhaps TRBD1 or TRBD2 (7 bases each). The V gene lost 3 bases and the J gene lost 5 bases, with 14 bases spanning the gap. Looked up from germline, CDR1 is DFQATT and CDR2 is SNEGSKA (reference sequence). CDR3 length equals 14 residues. The CDR3 region is CSASNQGGENIQYF. CDR3 DNA sequence: TGCAGTGCTAGTAACCAGGGGGGGGAAAACATTCAGTACTTC.

CDR3 nucleotide sequence: TGTGCCAGCAGCTTAGGAGGTTTTACCAATGAGCAGTTCTTC. Its translation: CASSLGGFTNEQFF. J is TRBJ2-1 and V is TRBV7-6; no definite D call. Germline V gene data show CDR1 as SGHVS and CDR2 as FNYEAQ. V lost 1 base to trimming and J lost 6 bases, with 10 bases between them. This CDR3 spans 14 amino acids.

The genes are TRBV27 and TRBJ1-4, with D possibly matching TRBD1 (5 bases). The CDR3 is 13 amino acids. Trimming shortened V by 6 bases and J by 7 bases, and 12 bases separated the two germline ends. Germline V gene sequence: CDR1 MNHEY, CDR2 SMNVEV (reference sequence). CDR3 in DNA: TGTGCCAGCAGCCAATCCGGGGGTGAAAAACTGTTTTTT. It codes for CASSQSGGEKLFF.

In its sample, this clonotype was seen a few times. The rearrangement joins TRBV12-3 or TRBV12-4 to TRBJ2-5; the match to TRBD1 covers 7 bases. The junction had 5 bases not matched to a gene; V was cut back by 8 bases and J by 2 bases. The CDR3 is 13 residues long. The CDR3 sequence: CASHRGKQETQYF. In DNA form, the CDR3 reads TGTGCCAGCCACAGGGGTAAACAAGAGACCCAGTACTTC.

This sequence joins TRBV24-1 and TRBJ2-2; 9 bases are shared with TRBD2. The germline gives CDR1 KGHDR, CDR2 SFDVKD. V gave up 3 bases and J gave up 2 bases; unmatched junction bases: 3. This CDR3 is 16 amino acids long. CDR3 sequence reads: CATSDLGTSNTGELFF. The CDR3 DNA is TGTGCCACCAGTGATCTCGGGACTAGCAACACCGGGGAGCTGTTTTTT.

The genes are TRBV24-1 and TRBJ2-3, with D hard to call. The CDR3 length is 15 residues. The V and J ends lost 3 bases and 2 bases respectively, with 11 bases between them. The germline V gene encodes CDR1 KGHDR and CDR2 SFDVKD. DNA of the CDR3: TGTGCCACCAGTGATCGGGTAGCCCCCACAGATACGCAGTATTTT. Protein sequence: CATSDRVAPTDTQYF.

The chain uses TRBV20-1 and TRBJ2-2; a weak D match, TRBD2 (5 bases). The CDR3 length is 11 residues. Trimming cost V 3 bases and J 7 bases, with 6 bases left between them. CDR1 and CDR2 from the germline V gene are DFQATT and SNEGSKA (reference sequence). CDR3: CSASRGGELFF. The CDR3 DNA sequence: TGCAGTGCTAGTCGGGGCGGGGAGCTGTTTTTT.

The V gene is TRBV12-3 or TRBV12-4, the J gene TRBJ2-1, with 12 bases matching TRBD2. The CDR3 extends over 16 amino acids. The V gene end was trimmed by 5 bases and the J gene end by 5 bases; junction bases not matched to a gene: 7. The CDR3 here is CASSPTSGGPHNEQFF. The CDR3 nucleotides are TGTGCCAGCAGTCCCACTAGCGGGGGGCCCCACAATGAGCAGTTCTTC.

This clonotype was seen at least ten times. The chain is built from TRBV28 and TRBJ2-3, with TRBD2 matching over 8 bases. This CDR3 comprises 14 residues. Germline loops: CDR1 MDHEN, CDR2 SYDVKM. The V segment lost 3 bases and the J segment 4 bases; nucleotides outside the gene matches: 3. This CDR3 reads CASSLSGSADTQYF. The CDR3 nucleotides read TGTGCCAGCAGTTTGAGCGGGAGTGCAGATACGCAGTATTTT. The full variable domain, in which reference TRBV28 and TRBJ2-3 provide the parts outside the CDR3, is DVKVTQSSRYLVKRTGEKVFLECVQDMDHENMFWYRQDPGLGLRLIYFSYDVKMKEKGDIPEGYSVSREKKERFSLILESASTNQTSMYLCASSLSGSADTQYFGPGTRLTVL.